These 15 T cell receptor beta chains originate from one sample sequenced in a study of blood T cell repertoires in COVID-19. Clones were sequenced by immunoSEQ multiplex PCR, and TCRdb holds only the in-frame ones, with some missing. Of approximately 28,000 clones in the sample, over 70% were seen once. The sequencing sample was made of peripheral blood. The receptors were sampled from a woman between 55 and 75 years old with acute or convalescent COVID-19.

This chain joins TRBV7-2 and TRBJ1-2; 7 nucleotides align to TRBD1. V shed 1 base, J shed 8 bases, and the junction held 7 bases outside the gene matches. Germline V gene sequence: CDR1 SGHTA, CDR2 FQGNSA. CDR3 size: 14 residues. In DNA, the CDR3 is TGTGCCAGCAGCTTAGTTGTTCAGGGGGTCGGCTACACCTTC. Residues: CASSLVVQGVGYTF.

The chain combines TRBV28 with TRBJ2-5, with D tentatively TRBD1 (11 bases). The length of the CDR3 is 16 residues. V was shortened by 6 bases and J by 3 bases, with 20 bases between the two germline ends. The germline V gene has CDR1 MDHEN and CDR2 SYDVKM. The DNA for the CDR3 is TGTGCCAGCAGAGCGGGGGGGACAGGGGGTGAAGAGACCCAGTACTTC. Its protein is CASRAGGTGGEETQYF.

The V call is TRBV5-1, the J call TRBJ1-3, with D perhaps TRBD1 (5 bases). The CDR3 length is 18 residues. Germline CDR1 is SGHRS and CDR2 is YFSETQ. Trimming removed 0 bases from V and 1 base from J, with 17 bases in between. The DNA for the CDR3 is TGCGCCAGCAGCTTGGACTCCTTGGGGGGACGATCTGGAAACACCATATATTTT. Protein sequence: CASSLDSLGGRSGNTIYF.

There are a few counts of this clone. The V gene is TRBV5-6, the J gene TRBJ2-7; D might be TRBD2 (6 bases). This CDR3 is built from 13 residues. Trimming pared 4 bases from V and 9 bases from J, leaving 17 bases between. CDR1 SGHDT and CDR2 YYEEEE come from the germline V gene. The CDR3 spells CASSLRGGGAQYF. CDR3 sequence (DNA): TGTGCCAGCAGCCTCCGGGGAGGAGGAGCGCAGTACTTC.

The rearrangement links TRBV5-8 to TRBJ1-2; tentative D call: TRBD1 (6 bases). V was clipped by 4 bases and J by 8 bases, with 21 bases between them. CDR1 and CDR2 (germline): SGHTS, YDEGEE. The length of the CDR3 is 15 residues. The CDR3 reads CASSGGQGRGYGYTF. DNA for the CDR3: TGTGCCAGCAGCGGGGGCCAGGGACGGGGATACGGCTACACCTTC.

This chain connects TRBV28 to TRBJ1-1; 8 bases fit TRBD1. Germline trimming cut 3 bases from V and 4 bases from J; bases unmatched to any gene: 16. The CDR3 is made up of 18 amino acids. Germline V CDR1 and CDR2: MDHEN, SYDVKM. The CDR3 DNA is TGTGCCAGCAGTTTTATTTTGGACAGGGATCGTACGTTCACTGAAGCTTTCTTT. Its translation: CASSFILDRDRTFTEAFF.

The chain joins TRBV6-5 to TRBJ2-3; 9 nucleotides agree with TRBD2. The CDR3 has 16 amino acids. CDR1 is MNHEY and CDR2 is SVGAGI in the germline V gene. Trimming took 2 bases from V and 8 from J; bases not matched to a gene: 11. This CDR3 reads CASSYRRRTSAGTQYF. The CDR3, as DNA: TGTGCCAGCAGTTACCGTAGGCGGACTAGCGCTGGTACGCAGTATTTT.

The V gene is TRBV4-2, the J gene TRBJ1-2, with TRBD1 matching 7 bases. Germline V gene data show CDR1 as LGHNA and CDR2 as YNFKEQ. The CDR3 is made up of 15 amino acids. The ends lost 6 bases at V and 7 bases at J; junction bases unmatched: 14. CDR3 in DNA: TGTGCCAGCAGTCCGGCCACAGGGGAGTTTGGTGGCTACACCTTC. It translates to CASSPATGEFGGYTF.

The chain joins TRBV2 to TRBJ2-5; 9 bases align to TRBD2. Germline V CDR1 and CDR2: SNHLY, FYNNEI. The CDR3 spans 14 residues. The J segment lost 7 bases and the V segment lost 6 bases, leaving 9 bases of the junction unmatched. In DNA form, the CDR3 reads TGTGCCAGCAGCGCTCCGACTAGCGGCGCGACCCAGTACTTC. Its translation is CASSAPTSGATQYF.

A single count supports this clone. The chain is built from TRBV30 and TRBJ1-6, with TRBD1 identical over 9 bases. The V and J ends lost 1 base and 8 bases, in that order; junction bases with no gene match: 0. This CDR3 spans 13 amino acids. In germline, CDR1 is GTSNPN, CDR2 SVGIG (reference sequence). For the CDR3, the DNA is TGTGCCTGGAGTGGGACAGGGGATTCACCCCTCCACTTT. This encodes CAWSGTGDSPLHF.

The rearrangement uses TRBV6-1 and TRBJ1-4; possible D gene TRBD1, 6 bases. Germline V lookup: CDR1 MNHNS, CDR2 SASEGT. CDR3 length: 17 residues. V lost 0 bases to trimming and J lost 3 bases, with 14 bases between them. The CDR3 DNA follows: TGTGCCAGCAGTGAAGCTTCGCGGGGGGCCGCTAATGAAAAACTGTTTTTT. This sequence encodes CASSEASRGAANEKLFF.

The V and J genes are TRBV24-1 and TRBJ2-7; D perhaps matches TRBD2 (7 bases). The germline V and J ends were trimmed by 3 bases and 2 bases, with 10 bases remaining between them. The CDR3 length is 14 residues. CDR1 KGHDR and CDR2 SFDVKD come from the germline V gene. CDR3 residues: CATSDAGAPYEQYF. CDR3 sequence (DNA): TGTGCCACCAGTGATGCGGGGGCCCCCTACGAGCAGTACTTC.

The chain couples TRBV6-5 to TRBJ1-4; D perhaps matches TRBD1 (5 bases). Trimming took off 6 bases at V and 8 bases at J, with 19 bases between the two ends. CDR1 and CDR2 from the germline V gene are MNHEY and SVGAGI. CDR3 length: 15 amino acids. The chain's CDR3 is CASSSRGGGPEKLFF. CDR3 DNA sequence: TGTGCCAGCAGCTCACGCGGGGGAGGACCAGAAAAACTGTTTTTT.

The genes are TRBV20-1 and TRBJ1-2, with D hard to call. CDR3 size: 11 residues. The V end was cut by 2 bases, the J end by 8 bases, with 9 bases between. Per germline, CDR1 DFQATT and CDR2 SNEGSKA (reference sequence). The CDR3 protein is CSARNSTGYTF. The CDR3 DNA reads as TGCAGTGCTAGAAACAGTACGGGCTACACCTTC.

This clone appeared a few times. The chain carries TRBV5-1 and TRBJ1-5; 9 bases agree with TRBD1. Germline V gives CDR1 SGHRS, CDR2 YFSETQ. V lost 4 bases and J lost 7; bases outside the gene matches: 9. The CDR3 is 15 amino acids. CDR3 in DNA: TGCGCCAGCAGCGTTACAGGGGGCGTTGGGCAGCCCCAGCATTTT. The encoded protein is CASSVTGGVGQPQHF.